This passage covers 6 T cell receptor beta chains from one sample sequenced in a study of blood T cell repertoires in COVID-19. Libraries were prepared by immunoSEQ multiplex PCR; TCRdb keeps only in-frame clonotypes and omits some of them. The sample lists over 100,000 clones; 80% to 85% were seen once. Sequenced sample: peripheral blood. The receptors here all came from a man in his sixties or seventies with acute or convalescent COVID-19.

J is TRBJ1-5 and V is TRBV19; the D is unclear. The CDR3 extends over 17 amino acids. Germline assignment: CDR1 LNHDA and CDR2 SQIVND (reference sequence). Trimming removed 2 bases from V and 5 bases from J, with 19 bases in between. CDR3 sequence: CASSISGVRDGHQPQHF. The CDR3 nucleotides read TGTGCCAGTAGTATATCCGGGGTTCGAGACGGCCATCAGCCCCAGCATTTT.

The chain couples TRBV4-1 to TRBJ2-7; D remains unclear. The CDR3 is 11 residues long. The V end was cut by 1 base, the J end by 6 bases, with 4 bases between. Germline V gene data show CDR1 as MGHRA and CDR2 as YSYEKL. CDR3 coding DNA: TGCGCCAGCAGCCAAGCTCTCGAGCAGTACTTC. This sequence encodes CASSQALEQYF.

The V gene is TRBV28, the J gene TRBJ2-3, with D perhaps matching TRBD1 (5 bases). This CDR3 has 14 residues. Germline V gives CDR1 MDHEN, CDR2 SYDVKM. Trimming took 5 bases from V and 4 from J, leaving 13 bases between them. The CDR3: CASSNGAKPDTQYF. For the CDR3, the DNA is TGTGCCAGCAGTAATGGGGCCAAGCCAGATACGCAGTATTTT.

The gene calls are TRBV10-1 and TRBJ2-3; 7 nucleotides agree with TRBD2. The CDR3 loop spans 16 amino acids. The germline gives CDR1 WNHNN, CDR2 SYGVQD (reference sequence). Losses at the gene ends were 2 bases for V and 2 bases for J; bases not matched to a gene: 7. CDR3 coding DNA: TGCGCCAGCAGTGAGGGTCGCGGGGGAATCACAGATACGCAGTATTTT. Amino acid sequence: CASSEGRGGITDTQYF.

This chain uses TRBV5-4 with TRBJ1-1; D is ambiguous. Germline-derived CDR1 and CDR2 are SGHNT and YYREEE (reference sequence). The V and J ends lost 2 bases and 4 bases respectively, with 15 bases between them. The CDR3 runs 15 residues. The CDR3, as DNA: TGTGCCAGCAGCTTAGGTGTAGGGAGCGGCACTGAAGCTTTCTTT. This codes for CASSLGVGSGTEAFF.

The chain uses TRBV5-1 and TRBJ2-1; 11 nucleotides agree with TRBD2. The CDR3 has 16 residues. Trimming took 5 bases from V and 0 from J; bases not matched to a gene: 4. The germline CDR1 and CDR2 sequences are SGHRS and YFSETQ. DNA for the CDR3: TGCGCCAGCAGAGTAGCGGGGGGGAGCTCCTACAATGAGCAGTTCTTC. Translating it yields CASRVAGGSSYNEQFF.